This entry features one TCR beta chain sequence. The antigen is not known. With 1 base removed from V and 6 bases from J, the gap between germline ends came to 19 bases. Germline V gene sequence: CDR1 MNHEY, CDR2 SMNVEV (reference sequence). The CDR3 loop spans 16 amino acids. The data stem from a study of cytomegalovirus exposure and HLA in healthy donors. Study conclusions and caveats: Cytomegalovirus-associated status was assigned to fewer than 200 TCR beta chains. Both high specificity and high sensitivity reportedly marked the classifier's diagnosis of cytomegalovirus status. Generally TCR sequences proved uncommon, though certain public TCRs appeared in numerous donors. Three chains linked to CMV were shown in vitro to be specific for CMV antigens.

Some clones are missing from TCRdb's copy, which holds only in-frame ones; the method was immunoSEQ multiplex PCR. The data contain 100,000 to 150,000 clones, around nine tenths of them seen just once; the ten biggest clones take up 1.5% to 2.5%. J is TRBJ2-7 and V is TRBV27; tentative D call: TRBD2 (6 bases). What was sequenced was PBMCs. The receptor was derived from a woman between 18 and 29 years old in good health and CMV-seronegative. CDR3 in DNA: TGTGCCAGCAGTTTATGGGGGACTTTCCGCCAGGGCGAGCAGTACTTC. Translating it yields CASSLWGTFRQGEQYF.